The 4 T cell receptor beta chains reported below all come from one sample, sequenced in a study of cytomegalovirus exposure and HLA in healthy donors. Vbeta (60) and Jbeta (13) primers were used in the PCR. The method was immunoSEQ multiplex PCR; TCRdb's version includes in-frame clones alone and lacks a portion of them. The sample yields fewer than 250,000 clones, 70% to 80% seen once. The sample consisted of PBMCs. These receptors were taken from a young woman in good health and CMV-seropositive.

The rearrangement links TRBV29-1 to TRBJ1-1; no definite D call. Per the germline V gene, CDR1 is SQVTM and CDR2 is ANQGSEA. The length of the CDR3 is 12 residues. The ends were cut back, 6 bases at V and 5 bases at J, with 13 bases in the middle. The CDR3 sequence is CSVKGKRTEAFF. The CDR3 DNA is TGCAGCGTGAAGGGAAAGCGGACTGAAGCTTTCTTT. Full variable domain (remainder filled in from reference TRBV29-1 and TRBJ1-1): SAVISQKPSRDICQRGTSLTIQCQVDSQVTMMFWYRQQPGQSLTLIATANQGSEATYESGFVIDKFPISRPNLTFSTLTVSNMSPEDSSIYLCSVKGKRTEAFFGQGTRLTVV.

This sequence joins TRBV7-8 and TRBJ1-2; tentative D call: TRBD1 (5 bases). Trimming left V 3 bases short and J 7 bases short, with 12 bases between. The germline V gene has CDR1 SGHVS and CDR2 FQNEAQ. This CDR3 is built from 13 residues. The CDR3 loop is CASSFQGQVGYTF. Here the CDR3 DNA reads TGTGCCAGCAGCTTTCAGGGCCAGGTTGGCTACACCTTC.

The V gene is TRBV5-6, the J gene TRBJ2-3, with no clear D. V was shortened by 3 bases and J by 4 bases, with 6 bases between the two germline ends. Germline V CDR1 and CDR2: SGHDT, YYEEEE. The CDR3 runs 12 residues. The CDR3 region is CASSSGSDTQYF. CDR3 sequence (DNA): TGTGCCAGCAGCTCCGGGTCAGATACGCAGTATTTT.

The V call is TRBV7-3, the J call TRBJ2-1; TRBD2 agrees at 9 bases. The V and J ends lost 4 bases and 4 bases, in that order; junction bases with no gene match: 2. Germline CDR1 SGHTA, CDR2 FQGTGA. This CDR3 is built from 14 residues. The CDR3 coding sequence is TGTGCCAGCAGCTCTAGCGGGACGTACAATGAGCAGTTCTTC. It encodes CASSSSGTYNEQFF.